This T cell receptor beta chain was obtained from a study of blood T cell repertoires in COVID-19. Background on the study: Recovered status applied to Cohort 3 donors who had two consecutive negative PCRs. It also applied to those with clearance or with symptom resolution. From T cells, B-cell-depleted T cells, or PBMCs came the material, which was cDNA or gDNA.

Original methodology: Quantification of nucleated cells was approximated via reference gene primer amplification. Method: immunoSEQ multiplex PCR; TCRdb's copy keeps in-frame clones and lacks some. V and J calls and clone size come straight from that table; D and trimming were deduced from the DNA. The sample carries 250,000 to 300,000 clones, about 88% recorded once. Each participant's cohort was designated according to participant-reported clinical history. J was trimmed by 2 bases and V by 4 bases; bases with no gene match: 9. Germline V gene data show CDR1 as SGHRS and CDR2 as YFSETQ. The CDR3 extends over 16 amino acids.

The specimen was PBMCs or T cells enriched from blood (not recorded which). V usage is TRBV5-1 and J usage is TRBJ1-3, with 7 bases identical to TRBD1. The sequence derives from a woman between 55 and 75 years old in a cohort exposed to, infected with or recovered from COVID-19 (not recorded which). Written as DNA, the CDR3 is TGCGCCAGCAGCCCCTGGGGACAGCCGACTGGAAACACCATATATTTT. It codes for CASSPWGQPTGNTIYF.